Listed below are T cell receptor beta chains from one sample, sequenced in a study of cytomegalovirus exposure and HLA in healthy donors. Generated by immunoSEQ multiplex PCR, the TCRdb table keeps only in-frame clones and is missing some. The data contain 100,000 to 150,000 clones, around 73% of them singletons. Specimen: PBMCs. The receptors here all came from a female donor in good health and CMV-seronegative. CDR3s include the opening cysteine and the closing phenylalanine or tryptophan. Fields, in order: D gene, V gene, J gene, clone size, CDR3 protein, CDR3 DNA. D genes are given only for firm matches. Size is omitted from some rows. Given values are once, few, many or a class for expanded clones.

>-|TRBV5-5|TRBJ2-5|-
CASSPEAAETQYF
TGTGCCAGCAGCCCGGAGGCTGCGGAGACCCAGTACTTC
>-|TRBV11-3|TRBJ1-1|-
CASSLGFMGANTEAFF
TGTGCCAGCAGCTTAGGGTTTATGGGGGCGAACACTGAAGCTTTCTTT
>-|TRBV6-5|TRBJ1-2|-
CASSYLGQSDYGYTF
TGTGCCAGCAGTTACCTTGGACAGTCGGACTATGGCTACACCTTC
>-|TRBV18|TRBJ2-1|-
CASSPEGKTQFF
TGTGCCAGCTCACCGGAGGGGAAAACTCAGTTCTTC
>TRBD2|TRBV5-6|TRBJ2-2|-
CASSPGLAAARSGAGELFF
TGTGCCAGCAGCCCGGGACTAGCGGCAGCGCGGTCAGGGGCCGGGGAGCTGTTTTTT
>TRBD2|TRBV9|TRBJ2-2|-
CASSLSGRVGTGELFF
TGTGCCAGCAGCTTAAGCGGGAGAGTAGGGACCGGGGAGCTGTTTTTT
>TRBD1|TRBV6-5|TRBJ1-5|-
CASISDRDSNQPQHF
TGTGCCAGCATCTCCGACAGGGATAGCAATCAGCCCCAGCATTTT
>-|TRBV28|TRBJ2-5|-
CGTTGLGETQYF
TGTGGCACCACAGGGTTAGGAGAGACCCAGTACTTC
>-|TRBV5-4|TRBJ2-5|once
CASSPGGGSAETQYF
TGTGCCAGCAGCCCGGGGGGCGGGAGTGCGGAGACCCAGTACTTC
>-|TRBV6-6|TRBJ2-5|-
CASSLAWAEWGETQYF
TGTGCCAGCAGTCTAGCATGGGCTGAATGGGGAGAGACCCAGTACTTC
>TRBD2|TRBV9|TRBJ2-3|-
CASSGSGRKDTQYF
TGTGCCAGCAGCGGTAGCGGGAGAAAAGATACGCAGTATTTT
>TRBD1|TRBV7-9|TRBJ1-1|-
CASSLDPTGSEAFF
TGTGCCAGCAGCTTAGATCCGACAGGGTCTGAAGCTTTCTTT
>-|TRBV6-5|TRBJ1-5|-
CASSAGANSQPQHF
TGTGCCAGCAGCGCGGGGGCGAATAGCCAGCCCCAGCATTTT
>-|TRBV6-1|TRBJ2-5|-
CASSEGLGGTYGETQYF
TGTGCCAGCAGTGAAGGCTTGGGCGGGACCTACGGCGAGACCCAGTACTTC